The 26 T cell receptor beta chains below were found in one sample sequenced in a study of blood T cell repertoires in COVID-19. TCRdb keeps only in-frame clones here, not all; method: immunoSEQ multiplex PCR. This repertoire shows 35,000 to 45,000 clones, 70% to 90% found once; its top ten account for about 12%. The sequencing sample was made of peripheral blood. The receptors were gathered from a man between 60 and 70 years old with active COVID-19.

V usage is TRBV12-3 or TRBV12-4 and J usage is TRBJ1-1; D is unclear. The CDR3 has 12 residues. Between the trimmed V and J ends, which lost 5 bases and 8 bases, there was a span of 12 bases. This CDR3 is CASSPSSVEAFF. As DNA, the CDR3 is TGTGCCAGCAGTCCCTCGTCGGTCGAAGCTTTCTTT.

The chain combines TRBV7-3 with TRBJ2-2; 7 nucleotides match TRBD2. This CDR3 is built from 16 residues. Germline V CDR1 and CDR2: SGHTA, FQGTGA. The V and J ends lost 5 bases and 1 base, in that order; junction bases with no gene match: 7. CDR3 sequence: CASSPRSGVNTGELFF. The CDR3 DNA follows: TGTGCCAGCAGCCCACGGAGCGGGGTGAACACCGGGGAGCTGTTTTTT.

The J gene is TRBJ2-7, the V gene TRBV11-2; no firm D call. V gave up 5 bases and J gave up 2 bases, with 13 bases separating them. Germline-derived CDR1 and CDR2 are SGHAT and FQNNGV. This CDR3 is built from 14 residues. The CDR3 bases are TGTGCCAGCAGCCCCTCAACTTTTCCCTACGAGCAGTACTTC. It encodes CASSPSTFPYEQYF.

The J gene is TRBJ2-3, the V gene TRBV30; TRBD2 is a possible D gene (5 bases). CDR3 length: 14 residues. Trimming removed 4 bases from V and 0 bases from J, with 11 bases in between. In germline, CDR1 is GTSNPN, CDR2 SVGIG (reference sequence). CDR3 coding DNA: TGTGCCTGGAACTACGGGAAGAGCACAGATACGCAGTATTTT. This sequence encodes CAWNYGKSTDTQYF.

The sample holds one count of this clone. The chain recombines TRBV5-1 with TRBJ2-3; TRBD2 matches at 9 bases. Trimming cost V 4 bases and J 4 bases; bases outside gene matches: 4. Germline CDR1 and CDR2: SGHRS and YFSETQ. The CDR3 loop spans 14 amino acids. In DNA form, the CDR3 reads TGCGCCAGCAGCCTTAGCGGGAGCTCAGATACGCAGTATTTT. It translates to CASSLSGSSDTQYF. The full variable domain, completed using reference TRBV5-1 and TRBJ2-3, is KAGVTQTPRYLIKTRGQQVTLSCSPISGHRSVSWYQQTPGQGLQFLFEYFSETQRNKGNFPGRFSGRQFSNSRSEMNVSTLELGDSALYLCASSLSGSSDTQYFGPGTRLTVL.

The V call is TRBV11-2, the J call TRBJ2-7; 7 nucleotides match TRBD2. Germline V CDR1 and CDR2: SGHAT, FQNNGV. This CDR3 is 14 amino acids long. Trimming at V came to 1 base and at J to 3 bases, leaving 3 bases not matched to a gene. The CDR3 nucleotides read TGTGCCAGCAGCTTAGGGGCGGGGGTCTACGAGCAGTACTTC. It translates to CASSLGAGVYEQYF. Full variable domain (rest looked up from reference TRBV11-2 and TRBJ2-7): EAGVAQSPRYKIIEKRQSVAFWCNPISGHATLYWYQQILGQGPKLLIQFQNNGVVDDSQLPKDRFSAERLKGVDSTLKIQPAKLEDSAVYLCASSLGAGVYEQYFGPGTRLTVT.

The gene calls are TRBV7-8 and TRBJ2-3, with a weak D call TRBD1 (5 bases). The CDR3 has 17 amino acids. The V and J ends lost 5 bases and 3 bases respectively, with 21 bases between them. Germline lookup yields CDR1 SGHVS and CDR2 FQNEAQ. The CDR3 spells CASSLLLGDFSTDTQYF. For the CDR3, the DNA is TGTGCCAGCAGCCTCTTGTTAGGGGATTTTAGTACAGATACGCAGTATTTT.

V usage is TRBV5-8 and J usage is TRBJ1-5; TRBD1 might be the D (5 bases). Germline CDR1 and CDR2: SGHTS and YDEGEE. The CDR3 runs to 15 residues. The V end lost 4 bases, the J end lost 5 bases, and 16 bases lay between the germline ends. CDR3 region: CASSPLRQGDQPQHF. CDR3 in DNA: TGTGCCAGCAGCCCCCTCAGGCAGGGCGATCAGCCCCAGCATTTT. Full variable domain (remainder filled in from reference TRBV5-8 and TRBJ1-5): EAGVTQSPTHLIKTRGQQATLRCSPISGHTSVYWYQQALGLGLQFLLWYDEGEERNRGNFPPRFSGRQFPNYSSELNVNALELEDSALYLCASSPLRQGDQPQHFGDGTRLSIL.

CDR3 nucleotide sequence: TGTGCCACCAGCAGACCGGGACTAGCGGGGAACTACGAGCAGTACTTC. It specifies CATSRPGLAGNYEQYF. The rearrangement joins TRBV15 to TRBJ2-7; 13 bases are shared with TRBD2. The CDR3 runs 16 residues. CDR1 and CDR2 (germline): LNHNV, YYDKDF (reference sequence). The trim removed 2 bases at V and 3 bases at J, leaving 4 bases unmatched.

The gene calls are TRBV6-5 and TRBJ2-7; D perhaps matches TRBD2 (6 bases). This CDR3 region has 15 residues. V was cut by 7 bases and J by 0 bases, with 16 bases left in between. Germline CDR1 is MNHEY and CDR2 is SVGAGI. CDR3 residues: CASTGRRGSSYEQYF. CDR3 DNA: TGTGCCAGCACCGGAAGACGGGGGAGCTCCTACGAGCAGTACTTC.

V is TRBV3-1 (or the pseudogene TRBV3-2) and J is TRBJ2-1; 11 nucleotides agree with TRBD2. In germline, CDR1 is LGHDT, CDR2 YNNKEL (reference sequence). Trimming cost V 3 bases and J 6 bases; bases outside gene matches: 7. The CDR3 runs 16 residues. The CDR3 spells CASSQATSGSANEQFF. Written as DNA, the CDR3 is TGTGCCAGCAGCCAGGCTACTAGCGGGAGTGCCAATGAGCAGTTCTTC.

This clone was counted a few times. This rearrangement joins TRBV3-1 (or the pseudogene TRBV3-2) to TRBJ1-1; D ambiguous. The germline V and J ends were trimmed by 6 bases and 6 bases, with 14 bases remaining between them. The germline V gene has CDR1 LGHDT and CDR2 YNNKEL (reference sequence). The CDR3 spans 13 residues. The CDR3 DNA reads TGTGCCAGCAGTCATGGCGGTGTGGCTGAAGCTTTCTTT. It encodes CASSHGGVAEAFF.

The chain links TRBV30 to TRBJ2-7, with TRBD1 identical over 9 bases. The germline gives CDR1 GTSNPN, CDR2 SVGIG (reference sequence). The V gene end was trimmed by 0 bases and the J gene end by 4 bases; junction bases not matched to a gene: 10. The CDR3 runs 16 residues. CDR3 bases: TGTGCCTGGAGTGTACCTCGGACAGGGGTAAGGTACGAGCAGTACTTC. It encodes CAWSVPRTGVRYEQYF.

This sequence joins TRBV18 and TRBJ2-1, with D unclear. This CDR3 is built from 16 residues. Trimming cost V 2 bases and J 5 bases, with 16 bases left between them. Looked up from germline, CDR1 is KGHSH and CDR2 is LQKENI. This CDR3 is CASSPTPQWQNNEQFF. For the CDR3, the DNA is TGTGCCAGCTCACCAACCCCCCAATGGCAGAACAATGAGCAGTTCTTC.

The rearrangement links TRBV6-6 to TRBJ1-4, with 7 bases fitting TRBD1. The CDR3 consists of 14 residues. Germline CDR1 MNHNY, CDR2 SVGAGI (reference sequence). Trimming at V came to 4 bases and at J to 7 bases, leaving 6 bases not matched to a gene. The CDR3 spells CASSSGTALEKLFF. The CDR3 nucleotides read TGTGCCAGCAGTTCCGGGACAGCCCTTGAAAAACTGTTTTTT.

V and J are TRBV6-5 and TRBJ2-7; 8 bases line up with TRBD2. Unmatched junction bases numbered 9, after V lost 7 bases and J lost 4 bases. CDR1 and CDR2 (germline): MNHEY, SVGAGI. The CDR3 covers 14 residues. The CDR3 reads CASTRSGRGYEQYF. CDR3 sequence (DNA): TGTGCCAGCACTCGAAGCGGGAGAGGGTACGAGCAGTACTTC.

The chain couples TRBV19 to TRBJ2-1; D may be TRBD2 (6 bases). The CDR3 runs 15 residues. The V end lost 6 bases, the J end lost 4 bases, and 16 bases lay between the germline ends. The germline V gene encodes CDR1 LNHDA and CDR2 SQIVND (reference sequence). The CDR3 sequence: CASRGRGLGYNEQFF. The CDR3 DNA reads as TGTGCCAGTAGGGGTCGGGGGTTGGGGTACAATGAGCAGTTCTTC.

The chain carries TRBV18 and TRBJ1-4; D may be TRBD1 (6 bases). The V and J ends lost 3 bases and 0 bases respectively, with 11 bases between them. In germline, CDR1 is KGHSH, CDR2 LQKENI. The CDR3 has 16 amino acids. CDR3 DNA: TGTGCCAGCTCACCCGGGACACCTGCAACTAATGAAAAACTGTTTTTT. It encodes CASSPGTPATNEKLFF. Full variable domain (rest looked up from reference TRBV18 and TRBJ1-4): NAGVMQNPRHLVRRRGQEARLRCSPMKGHSHVYWYRQLPEEGLKFMVYLQKENIIDESGMPKERFSAEFPKEGPSILRIQQVVRGDSAAYFCASSPGTPATNEKLFFGSGTQLSVL.

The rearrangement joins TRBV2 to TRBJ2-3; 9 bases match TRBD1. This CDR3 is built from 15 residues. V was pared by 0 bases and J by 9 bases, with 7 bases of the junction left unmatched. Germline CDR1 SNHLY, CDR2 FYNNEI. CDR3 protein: CASSEAGQGPATQYF. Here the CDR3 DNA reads TGTGCCAGCAGTGAAGCAGGACAGGGGCCCGCCACGCAGTATTTT.

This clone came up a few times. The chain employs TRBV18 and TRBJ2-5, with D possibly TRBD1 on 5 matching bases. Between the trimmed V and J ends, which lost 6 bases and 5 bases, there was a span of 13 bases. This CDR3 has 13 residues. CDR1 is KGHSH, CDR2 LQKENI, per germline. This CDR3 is CASSPTGRETQYF. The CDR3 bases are TGTGCCAGCTCGCCCACAGGTCGGGAGACCCAGTACTTC.

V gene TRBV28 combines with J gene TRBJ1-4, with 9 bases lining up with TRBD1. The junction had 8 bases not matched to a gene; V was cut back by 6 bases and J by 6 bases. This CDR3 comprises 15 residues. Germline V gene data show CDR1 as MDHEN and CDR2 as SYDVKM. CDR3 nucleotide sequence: TGTGCCAGCAGGGCCACAGGGGGCACGGATGAAAAACTGTTTTTT. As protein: CASRATGGTDEKLFF.

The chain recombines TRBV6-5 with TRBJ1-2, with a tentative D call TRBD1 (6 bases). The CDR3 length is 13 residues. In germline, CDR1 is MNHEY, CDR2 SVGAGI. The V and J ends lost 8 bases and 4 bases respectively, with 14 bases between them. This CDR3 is CASATRQVYGYTF. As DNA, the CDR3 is TGTGCCAGCGCGACTCGACAGGTCTATGGCTACACCTTC.

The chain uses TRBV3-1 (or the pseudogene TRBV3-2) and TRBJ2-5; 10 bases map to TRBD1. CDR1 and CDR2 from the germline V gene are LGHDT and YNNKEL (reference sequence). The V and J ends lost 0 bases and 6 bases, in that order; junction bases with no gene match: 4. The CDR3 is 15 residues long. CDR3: CASSQEGQGRQTQYF. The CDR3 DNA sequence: TGTGCCAGCAGCCAAGAGGGACAGGGGAGGCAGACCCAGTACTTC.

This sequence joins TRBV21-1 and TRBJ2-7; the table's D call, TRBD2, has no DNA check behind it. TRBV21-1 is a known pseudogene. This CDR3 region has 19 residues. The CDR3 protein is CASSTVGLAGDKSSYEQYF. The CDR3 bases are TGTGCCAGCAGCACCGTTGGGCTAGCGGGGGATAAGAGCTCCTACGAGCAGTACTTC.

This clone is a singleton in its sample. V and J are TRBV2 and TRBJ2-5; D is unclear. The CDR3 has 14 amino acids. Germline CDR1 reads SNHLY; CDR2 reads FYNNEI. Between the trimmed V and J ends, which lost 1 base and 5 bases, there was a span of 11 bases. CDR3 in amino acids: CASSEEGYGETQYF. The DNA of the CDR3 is TGTGCCAGCAGTGAAGAAGGATACGGGGAGACCCAGTACTTC.

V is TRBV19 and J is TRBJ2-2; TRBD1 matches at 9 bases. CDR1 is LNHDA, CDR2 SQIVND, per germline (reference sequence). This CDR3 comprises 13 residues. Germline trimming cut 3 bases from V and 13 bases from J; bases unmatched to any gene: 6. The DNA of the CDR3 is TGTGCCAGTAGTATCCCCGGACAGGGGCCGCTGTTTTTT. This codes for CASSIPGQGPLFF.